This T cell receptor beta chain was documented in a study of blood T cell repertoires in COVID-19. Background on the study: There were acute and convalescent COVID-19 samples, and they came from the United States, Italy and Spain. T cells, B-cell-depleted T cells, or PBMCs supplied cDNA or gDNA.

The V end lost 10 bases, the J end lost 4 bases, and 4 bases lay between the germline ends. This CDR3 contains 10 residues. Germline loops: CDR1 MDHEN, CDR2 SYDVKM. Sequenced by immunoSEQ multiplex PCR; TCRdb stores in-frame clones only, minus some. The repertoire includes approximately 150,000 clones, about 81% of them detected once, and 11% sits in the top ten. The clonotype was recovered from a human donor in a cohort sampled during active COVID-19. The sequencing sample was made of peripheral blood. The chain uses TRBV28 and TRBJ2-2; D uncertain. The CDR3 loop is CATSTGELFF. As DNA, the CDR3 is TGTGCCACCTCCACCGGGGAGCTGTTTTTT.